This T cell receptor (beta chain) was captured in a study of T cell changes during pregnancy in multiple sclerosis. The CDR3 has 14 amino acids. The V and J ends lost 7 bases and 10 bases, in that order; junction bases with no gene match: 14. The germline gives CDR1 SGHRS, CDR2 YFSETQ. Sequencing used immunoSEQ multiplex PCR; TCRdb keeps in-frame clones, though not all of them. The sample records about 39,000 clones, around 93% being singletons. The sample in question was CD4+ T cells from peripheral blood mononuclear cells, obtained after pregnancy. This chain connects TRBV5-1 to TRBJ2-1; 7 bases agree with TRBD1. The source is a female donor with multiple sclerosis, enrolled in a pregnancy study. The CDR3 sequence is CASGPGTVSGEQFF. The CDR3 nucleotides read TGCGCCAGCGGGCCCGGGACAGTCTCGGGAGAGCAGTTCTTC.